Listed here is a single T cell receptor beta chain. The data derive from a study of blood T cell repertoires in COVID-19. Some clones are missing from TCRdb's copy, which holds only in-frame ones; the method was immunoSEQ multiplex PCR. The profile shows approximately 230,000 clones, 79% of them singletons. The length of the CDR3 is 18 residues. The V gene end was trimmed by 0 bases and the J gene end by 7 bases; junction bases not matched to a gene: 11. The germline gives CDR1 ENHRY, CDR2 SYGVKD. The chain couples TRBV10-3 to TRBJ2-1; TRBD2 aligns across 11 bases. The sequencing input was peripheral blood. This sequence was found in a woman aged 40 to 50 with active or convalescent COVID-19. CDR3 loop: CAISESLMTSGVRNEQFF. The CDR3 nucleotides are TGTGCCATCAGTGAGTCCTTAATGACTAGCGGGGTGAGGAATGAGCAGTTCTTC.